This is a list of T cell receptor beta chains from one sample in a study of cytomegalovirus exposure and HLA in healthy donors. Produced via immunoSEQ multiplex PCR; TCRdb's table is partial and in-frame only. The profile shows 100,000 to 120,000 clones, around 87% of them singletons. Material for sequencing was PBMCs. These receptors all come from a man aged 40-49 years in good health and CMV-seronegative. The CDR3 runs from the conserved cysteine through the conserved F or W. The D gene is left open where the match is weak. Size tells how often a clone was seen (once, few, many) or the class of an expanded clone, and some rows leave it out.

>TRBV5-1|NA|NA|TRBJ1-5
TGCGCCAGCAGCCCGGGACTTAATAGCAATCAGCCCCAGCATTTT
CASSPGLNSNQPQHF
>TRBV2|NA|NA|TRBJ1-2
TGTGCCAGCAGTGACAGGGGATTCGATGGCTACACCTTC
CASSDRGFDGYTF
>TRBV5-6|few|NA|TRBJ2-7
TGTGCCAGCAGCCCAGGACTGAAGCGGGAGCAGTACTTC
CASSPGLKREQYF
>TRBV6-1|NA|NA|TRBJ1-2
TGTGCCAGCAGTTTTACAGCTAACTATGGCTACACCTTC
CASSFTANYGYTF
>TRBV27|NA|TRBD2|TRBJ2-2
TGTGCCAGCAGTTTAGCGGGGGGGCTGCCCGGGGAGCTGTTTTTT
CASSLAGGLPGELFF
>TRBV6-1|NA|TRBD2|TRBJ2-7
TGTGCCAGCAGTGAAAGGGCTAGCGGGGGACTGTACTACGAGCAGTACTTC
CASSERASGGLYYEQYF
>TRBV5-1|NA|TRBD1|TRBJ1-5
TGCGCCAGCAGCCCGGGGACAGGCAATCAGCCCCAGCATTTT
CASSPGTGNQPQHF
>TRBV6-6|NA|TRBD1|TRBJ1-2
TGTGCCAGCAGGACAGGGGCTAACTATGGCTACACCTTC
CASRTGANYGYTF
>TRBV6-1|NA|NA|TRBJ1-5
TGTGCCAGCAGTGTAAAGGAGAGGATGCCCCAGCATTTT
CASSVKERMPQHF
>TRBV27|medium-sized|NA|TRBJ1-4
TGTGCCAGCTGGAGGGCGAAGGGTGAAAAACTGTTTTTT
CASWRAKGEKLFF
>TRBV5-4|NA|TRBD1|TRBJ1-4
TGTGCCAGCAGCTTGATGACAGGGGGCGATGAAAAACTGTTTTTT
CASSLMTGGDEKLFF
>TRBV30|NA|TRBD1|TRBJ1-1
TGTGCCTGGAGGGGTTGGACAGGGGGAATTGAAGCTTTCTTT
CAWRGWTGGIEAFF
>TRBV2|NA|NA|TRBJ1-6
TGTGCCAGCAGTCCTCAGAATTCACCCCTCCACTTT
CASSPQNSPLHF
>TRBV2|NA|NA|TRBJ2-7
TGTGCCAGCAGGGTAGCCTCCTACGAGCAGTACTTC
CASRVASYEQYF
>TRBV27|NA|NA|TRBJ1-2
TGTGCCAGCAGTTTGGTGCCCCGGGACACATACTATGGCTACACCTTC
CASSLVPRDTYYGYTF
>TRBV6-1|few|TRBD2|TRBJ2-3
TGTGCCAGCAGTGCTCTTAGCGGGGGGGCGGGCGATACGCAGTATTTT
CASSALSGGAGDTQYF
>TRBV9|NA|NA|TRBJ1-3
TGTGCCAGCAGCTCCTTGGACAGCTCCCTGAGCTCTGGAAACACCATATATTTT
CASSSLDSSLSSGNTIYF
>TRBV10-2|NA|NA|TRBJ1-2
TGCGCCAGCAGTGAGCGGAGGACAGCCGGCGGCTACACCTTC
CASSERRTAGGYTF
>TRBV4-1|NA|TRBD1|TRBJ1-2
TGCGCCAGCAGCCAAGGCGCCGGGACAGCGTTCTATGGCTACACCTTC
CASSQGAGTAFYGYTF
>TRBV5-1|NA|TRBD1|TRBJ1-1
TGCGCCAGCAGCTCGGCACAGGGGGGAAACACTGAAGCTTTCTTT
CASSSAQGGNTEAFF
>TRBV6-1|NA|TRBD2|TRBJ2-1
TGTGCCAGCAGTGCCGCGGCGGGAGGCAATGAGCAGTTCTTC
CASSAAAGGNEQFF
>TRBV30|NA|TRBD2|TRBJ2-2
TGTGCCTTAACACCGGGACTAGCGACCGGGGAGCTGTTTTTT
CALTPGLATGELFF
>TRBV11-2|once|NA|TRBJ1-5
TGTGCCAGCAGCTTAAGTAGTGCTGGCAATCAGCCCCAGCATTTT
CASSLSSAGNQPQHF
>TRBV18|NA|NA|TRBJ1-1
TGTGCCAGCTCACCAAGGGAGACCGCGAACACTGAAGCTTTCTTT
CASSPRETANTEAFF
>TRBV6-5|NA|TRBD1|TRBJ1-1
TGTGCCAGCAGTTCAGGACAGGGGGCAACTGAAGCTTTCTTT
CASSSGQGATEAFF
>TRBV7-9|once|NA|TRBJ2-2
TGTGCCAGCAGCTTAGCGGGGCACACCGGGGAGCTGTTTTTT
CASSLAGHTGELFF
>TRBV29-1|NA|NA|TRBJ1-4
TGCAGCGTCCAGGGGAGGGATGAAAAACTGTTTTTT
CSVQGRDEKLFF
>TRBV5-1|once|NA|TRBJ2-2
TGCGCCAGCAGAGAGCGAACCGCGAACACCGGGGAGCTGTTTTTT
CASRERTANTGELFF
>TRBV7-6|NA|NA|TRBJ1-5
TGTGCCAGCAGCCATAGCTTAGGGGGGGCGGGTAGGCAGCCCCAGCATTTT
CASSHSLGGAGRQPQHF
>TRBV10-3|NA|TRBD1|TRBJ2-1
TGTGCCATCAGTGAGTCGAACGGACAGGGGCCCTACAATGAGCAGTTCTTC
CAISESNGQGPYNEQFF
>TRBV6-6|few|TRBD2|TRBJ2-1
TGTGCCAGCAGTTGGCCTAGCGGGGACAATGAGCAGTTCTTC
CASSWPSGDNEQFF